This note documents a single TCR beta chain sequence. The CDR3 runs to 14 residues. Germline V gene lookup returns CDR1 SQVTM and CDR2 ANQGSEA. Losses at the gene ends were 7 bases for V and 4 bases for J; bases not matched to a gene: 7. These data come from a study of T cells of healthy individuals. MiXCR, run by TCRdb on the 5' RACE reads, gives a single entry per CDR3 protein. The table shows fewer than 75,000 distinct CDR3 sequences, with 16% occurring only once. This sequence was found in a human donor in good health. The V gene is TRBV29-1, the J gene TRBJ1-3; the match to TRBD1 covers 10 bases. For the CDR3, the DNA is TGCAGCGCTGAGGACAGGGGGATCGGAAACACCATATATTTT. This translates into CSAEDRGIGNTIYF.